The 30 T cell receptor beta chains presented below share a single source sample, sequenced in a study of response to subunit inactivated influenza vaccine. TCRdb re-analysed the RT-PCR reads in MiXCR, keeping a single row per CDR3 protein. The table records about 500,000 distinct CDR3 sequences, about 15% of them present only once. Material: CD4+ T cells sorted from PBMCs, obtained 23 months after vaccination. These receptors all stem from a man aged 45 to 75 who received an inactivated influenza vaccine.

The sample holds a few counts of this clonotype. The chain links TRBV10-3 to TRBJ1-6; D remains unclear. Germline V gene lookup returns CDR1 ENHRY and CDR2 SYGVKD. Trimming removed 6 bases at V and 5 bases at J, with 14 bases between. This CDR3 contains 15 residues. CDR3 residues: CAISELEGDNSPLHF. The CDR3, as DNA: TGTGCCATCAGCGAATTGGAAGGAGATAATTCACCCCTCCACTTT.

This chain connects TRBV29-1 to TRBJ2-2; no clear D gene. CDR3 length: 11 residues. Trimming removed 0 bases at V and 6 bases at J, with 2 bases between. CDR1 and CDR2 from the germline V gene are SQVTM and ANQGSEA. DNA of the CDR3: TGCAGCGTTGAAGAACCCGGGGAGCTGTTTTTT. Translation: CSVEEPGELFF.

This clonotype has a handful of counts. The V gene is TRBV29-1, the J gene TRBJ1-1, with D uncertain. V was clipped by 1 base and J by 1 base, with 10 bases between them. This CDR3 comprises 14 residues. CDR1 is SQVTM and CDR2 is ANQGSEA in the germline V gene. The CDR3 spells CSVEVGTRNTEAFF. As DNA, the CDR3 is TGCAGCGTTGAAGTCGGCACAAGGAACACTGAAGCTTTCTTT.

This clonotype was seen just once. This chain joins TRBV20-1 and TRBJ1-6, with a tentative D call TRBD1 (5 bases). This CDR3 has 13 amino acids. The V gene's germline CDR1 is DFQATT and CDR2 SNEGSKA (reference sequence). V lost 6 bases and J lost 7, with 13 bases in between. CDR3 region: CSATVEGNSPLHF. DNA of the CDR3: TGCAGTGCCACCGTAGAGGGGAATTCACCCCTCCACTTT.

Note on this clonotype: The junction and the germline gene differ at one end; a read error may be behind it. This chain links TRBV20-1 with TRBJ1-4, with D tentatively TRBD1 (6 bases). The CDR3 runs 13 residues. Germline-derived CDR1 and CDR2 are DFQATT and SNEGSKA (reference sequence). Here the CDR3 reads CSASGGPKEKLFF. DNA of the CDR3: TGCAGTGCTAGTGGGGGGCCTAAGGAAAAACTGTTTTTT.

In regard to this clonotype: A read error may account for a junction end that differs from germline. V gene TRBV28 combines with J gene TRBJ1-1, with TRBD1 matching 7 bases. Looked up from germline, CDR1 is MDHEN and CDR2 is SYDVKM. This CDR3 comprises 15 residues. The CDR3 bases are TGTGCCAGCAGTTTGGGGGGACAGAGAGGCACTGAAGCGGTCTTT. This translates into CASSLGGQRGTEAVF. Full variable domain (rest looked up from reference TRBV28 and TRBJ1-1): DVKVTQSSRYLVKRTGEKVFLECVQDMDHENMFWYRQDPGLGLRLIYFSYDVKMKEKGDIPEGYSVSREKKERFSLILESASTNQTSMYLCASSLGGQRGTEAVFGQGTRLTVV.

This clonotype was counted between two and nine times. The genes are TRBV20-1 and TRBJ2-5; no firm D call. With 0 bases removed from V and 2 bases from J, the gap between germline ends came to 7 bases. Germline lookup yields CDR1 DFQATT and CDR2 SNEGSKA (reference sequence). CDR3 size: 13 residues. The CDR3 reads CSARDPQQETQYF. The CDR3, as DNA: TGCAGTGCTAGAGATCCCCAACAAGAGACCCAGTACTTC.

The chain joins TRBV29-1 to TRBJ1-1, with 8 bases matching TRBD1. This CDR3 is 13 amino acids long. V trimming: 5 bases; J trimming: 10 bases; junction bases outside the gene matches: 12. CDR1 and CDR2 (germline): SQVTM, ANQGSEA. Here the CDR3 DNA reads TGCAGCGTTAACGGTCTCCAGGGGGCTACAGCTTTCTTT. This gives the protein CSVNGLQGATAFF.

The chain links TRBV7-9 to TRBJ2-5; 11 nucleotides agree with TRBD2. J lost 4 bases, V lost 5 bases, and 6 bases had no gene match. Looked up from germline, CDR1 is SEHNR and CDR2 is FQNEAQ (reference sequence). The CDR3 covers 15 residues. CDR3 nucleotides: TGTGCCAGCAGCCCAGGACTAGCGGGTGCAGAGACCCAGTACTTC. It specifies CASSPGLAGAETQYF.

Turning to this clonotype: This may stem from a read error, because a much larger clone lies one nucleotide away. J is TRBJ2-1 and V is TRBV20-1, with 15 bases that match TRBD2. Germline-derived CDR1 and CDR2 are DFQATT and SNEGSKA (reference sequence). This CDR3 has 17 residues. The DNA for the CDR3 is TGCTGTGCTGCTACCATGAAGGGACTAGCGGGAGGTAATGAGCAGTTCTTC. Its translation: CCAATMKGLAGGNEQFF.

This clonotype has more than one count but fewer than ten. The CDR3 DNA is TGTGCCATCAGTGAGGGGGACAGGGTACGGGTGCAGTACTTC. This sequence encodes CAISEGDRVRVQYF. The chain is built from TRBV10-3 and TRBJ2-7; 9 positions match TRBD1. The CDR3 runs 14 residues. CDR1 and CDR2 from the germline V gene are ENHRY and SYGVKD. V was clipped by 2 bases and J by 9 bases; unmatched bases: 8.

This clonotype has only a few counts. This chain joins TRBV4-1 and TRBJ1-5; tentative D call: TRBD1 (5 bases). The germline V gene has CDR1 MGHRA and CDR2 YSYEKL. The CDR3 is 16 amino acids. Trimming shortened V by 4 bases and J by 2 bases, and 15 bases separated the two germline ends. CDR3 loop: CASSLRGPWGNQPQHF. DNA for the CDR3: TGCGCCAGCAGCCTCCGGGGCCCCTGGGGCAATCAGCCCCAGCATTTT.

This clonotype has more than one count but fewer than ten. The chain's CDR3 is CASSLEGAPGELFF. CDR3 DNA: TGCGCCAGCAGCTTGGAAGGGGCCCCCGGGGAGCTGTTTTTT. The J gene is TRBJ2-2, the V gene TRBV5-1, with TRBD1 as a possible D gene (5 bases). Germline assignment: CDR1 SGHRS and CDR2 YFSETQ. Deletions cut 0 bases from V and 6 bases from J, with 9 bases between. This CDR3 is 14 amino acids long.

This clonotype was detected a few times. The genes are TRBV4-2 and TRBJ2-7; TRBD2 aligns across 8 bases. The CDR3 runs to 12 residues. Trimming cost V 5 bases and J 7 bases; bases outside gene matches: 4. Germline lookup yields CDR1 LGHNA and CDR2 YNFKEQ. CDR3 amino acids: CASSSAGGEQYF. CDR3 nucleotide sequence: TGTGCCAGCAGCTCCGCGGGAGGAGAGCAGTACTTC.

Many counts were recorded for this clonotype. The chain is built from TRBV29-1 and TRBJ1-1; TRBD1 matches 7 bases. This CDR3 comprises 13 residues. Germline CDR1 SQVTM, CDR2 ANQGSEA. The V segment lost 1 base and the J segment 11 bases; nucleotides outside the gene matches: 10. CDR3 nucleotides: TGCAGCGTTGAAGTTTCAGCGACAGGGAAGGCTTTCTTT. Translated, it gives CSVEVSATGKAFF.

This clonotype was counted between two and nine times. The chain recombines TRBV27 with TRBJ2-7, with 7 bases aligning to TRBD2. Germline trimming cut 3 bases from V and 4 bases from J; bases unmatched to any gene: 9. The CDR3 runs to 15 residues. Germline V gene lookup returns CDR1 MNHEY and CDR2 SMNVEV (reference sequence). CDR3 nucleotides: TGTGCCAGCAGTTTCAGTCGACTAGCAGTATACGAGCAGTACTTC. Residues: CASSFSRLAVYEQYF.

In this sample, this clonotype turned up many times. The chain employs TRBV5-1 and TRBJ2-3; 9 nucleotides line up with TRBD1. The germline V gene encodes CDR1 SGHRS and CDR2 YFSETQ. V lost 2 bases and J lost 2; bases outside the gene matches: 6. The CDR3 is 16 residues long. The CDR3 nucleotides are TGCGCCAGCAGCTTCGCCGGGACAGGGAACACAGATACGCAGTATTTT. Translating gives CASSFAGTGNTDTQYF.

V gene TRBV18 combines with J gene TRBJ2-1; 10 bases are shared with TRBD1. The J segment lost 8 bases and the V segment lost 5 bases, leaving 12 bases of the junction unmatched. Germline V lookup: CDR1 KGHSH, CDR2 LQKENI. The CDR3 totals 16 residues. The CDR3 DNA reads TGTGCCAGCTCAACCTGGACAGGGGGAAAGGACGATGAGCAGTTCTTC. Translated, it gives CASSTWTGGKDDEQFF.

The CDR3 here is CSVVGGTANTEAFF. The CDR3 DNA is TGCAGCGTTGTTGGGGGGACCGCTAACACTGAAGCTTTCTTT. The chain joins TRBV29-1 to TRBJ1-1, with a weak D call TRBD1 (5 bases). CDR3 length equals 14 residues. Looked up from germline, CDR1 is SQVTM and CDR2 is ANQGSEA. Trimming left V 4 bases short and J 2 bases short, with 14 bases between.

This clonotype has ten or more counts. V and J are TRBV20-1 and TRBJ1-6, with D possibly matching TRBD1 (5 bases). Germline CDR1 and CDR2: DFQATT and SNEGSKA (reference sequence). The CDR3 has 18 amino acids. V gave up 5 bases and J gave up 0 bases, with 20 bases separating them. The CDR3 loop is CSAEGAGGWISYNSPLHF. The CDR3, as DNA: TGCAGTGCTGAGGGTGCCGGGGGTTGGATCTCCTATAATTCACCCCTCCACTTT.

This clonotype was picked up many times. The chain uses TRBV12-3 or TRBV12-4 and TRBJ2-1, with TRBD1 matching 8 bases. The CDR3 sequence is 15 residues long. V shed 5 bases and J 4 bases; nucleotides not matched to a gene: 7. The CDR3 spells CASSESGGLYNEQFF. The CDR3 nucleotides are TGTGCCAGCAGTGAATCAGGGGGCCTTTACAATGAGCAGTTCTTC.

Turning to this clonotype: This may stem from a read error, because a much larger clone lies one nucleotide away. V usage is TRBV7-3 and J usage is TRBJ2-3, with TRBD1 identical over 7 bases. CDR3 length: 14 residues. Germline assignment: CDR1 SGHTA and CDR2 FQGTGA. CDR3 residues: CASSPQGSIDTQYF. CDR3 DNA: TGTGCCAGCAGCCCACAGGGGAGCATAGATACGCAGTATTTT.

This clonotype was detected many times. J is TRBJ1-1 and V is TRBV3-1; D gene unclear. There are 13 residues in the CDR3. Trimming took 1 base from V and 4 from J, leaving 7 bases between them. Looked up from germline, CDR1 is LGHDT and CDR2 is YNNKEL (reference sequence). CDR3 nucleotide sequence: TGTGCCAGCAGCCAAGTAGGCAGCACTGAAGCTTTCTTT. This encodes CASSQVGSTEAFF.

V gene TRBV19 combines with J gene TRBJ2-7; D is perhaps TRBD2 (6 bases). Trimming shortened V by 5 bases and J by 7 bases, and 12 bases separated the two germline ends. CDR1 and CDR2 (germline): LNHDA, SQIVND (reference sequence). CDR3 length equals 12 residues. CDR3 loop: CASSPRGKEQYF. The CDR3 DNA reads TGTGCCAGTAGTCCCCGGGGGAAGGAGCAGTACTTC.

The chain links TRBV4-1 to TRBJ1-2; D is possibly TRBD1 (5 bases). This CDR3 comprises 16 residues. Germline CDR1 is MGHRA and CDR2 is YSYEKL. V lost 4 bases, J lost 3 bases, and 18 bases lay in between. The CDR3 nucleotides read TGCGCCAGCAGCCCCCCGGGACGCCGGAGGGACTATGGCTACACCTTC. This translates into CASSPPGRRRDYGYTF.

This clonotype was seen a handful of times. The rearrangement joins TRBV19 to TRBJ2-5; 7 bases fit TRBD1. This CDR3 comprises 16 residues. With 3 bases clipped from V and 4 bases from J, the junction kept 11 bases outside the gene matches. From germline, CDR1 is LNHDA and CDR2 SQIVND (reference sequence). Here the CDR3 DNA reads TGTGCCAGTAGTATTACGGGACAGACGACCGTAGAGACCCAGTACTTC. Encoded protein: CASSITGQTTVETQYF.

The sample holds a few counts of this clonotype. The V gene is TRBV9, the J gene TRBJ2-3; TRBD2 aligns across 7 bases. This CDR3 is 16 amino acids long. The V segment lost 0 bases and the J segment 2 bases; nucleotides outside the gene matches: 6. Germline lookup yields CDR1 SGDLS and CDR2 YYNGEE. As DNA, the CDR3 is TGTGCCAGCAGCGTAGGCGTCCTAGCGGACACAGATACGCAGTATTTT. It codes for CASSVGVLADTDTQYF.

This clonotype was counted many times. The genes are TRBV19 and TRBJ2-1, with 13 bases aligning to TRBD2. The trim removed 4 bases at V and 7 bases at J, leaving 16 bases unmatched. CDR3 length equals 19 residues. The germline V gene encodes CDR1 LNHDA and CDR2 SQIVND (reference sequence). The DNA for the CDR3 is TGTGCCAGTAGTAAACGGGGACCCGGACTAGCGGGAGTTTTAAATGAGCAGTTCTTC. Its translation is CASSKRGPGLAGVLNEQFF. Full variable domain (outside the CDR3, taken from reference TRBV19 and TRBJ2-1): DGGITQSPKYLFRKEGQNVTLSCEQNLNHDAMYWYRQDPGQGLRLIYYSQIVNDFQKGDIAEGYSVSREKKESFPLTVTSAQKNPTAFYLCASSKRGPGLAGVLNEQFFGPGTRLTVL.

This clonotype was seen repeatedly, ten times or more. CDR3 loop: CASRTQTSTDTQYF. DNA for the CDR3: TGCGCCAGCAGAACTCAGACTAGCACAGATACGCAGTATTTT. V and J are TRBV5-1 and TRBJ2-3; the D is unclear. The CDR3 covers 14 residues. Germline V CDR1 and CDR2: SGHRS, YFSETQ. Trimming removed 5 bases at V and 0 bases at J, with 10 bases between.

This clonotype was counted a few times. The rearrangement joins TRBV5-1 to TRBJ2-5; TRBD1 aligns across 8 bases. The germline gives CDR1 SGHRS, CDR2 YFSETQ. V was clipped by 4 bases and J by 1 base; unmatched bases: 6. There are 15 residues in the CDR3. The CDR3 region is CASSQFTGGQETQYF. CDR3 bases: TGCGCCAGCAGCCAATTTACAGGGGGCCAAGAGACCCAGTACTTC. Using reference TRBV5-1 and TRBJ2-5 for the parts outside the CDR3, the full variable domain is KAGVTQTPRYLIKTRGQQVTLSCSPISGHRSVSWYQQTPGQGLQFLFEYFSETQRNKGNFPGRFSGRQFSNSRSEMNVSTLELGDSALYLCASSQFTGGQETQYFGPGTRLLVL.